The clone carrying this T cell receptor (beta chain) was seen just once. What it recognizes is unknown. This record comes from a study of stem cell transplantation in POMP-related autoinflammatory disease. PRAID combined immunodeficiency and autoinflammation. Points from the study as a whole: PRAID patients trended toward lower TRB diversity and higher clonality in all analyzed T-cell subsets. Fewer unique TRB V-J gene pairings were identified in patients with PRAID.

This CDR3 region has 16 residues. The J segment lost 13 bases and the V segment lost 3 bases, leaving 15 bases of the junction unmatched. The method was immunoSEQ multiplex PCR; TCRdb's version includes in-frame clones alone and lacks a portion of them. The table records approximately 65,000 clones, around 90% of them present only once. This clonotype originated in a human patient with POMP-related autoinflammation and immune dysregulation (PRAID). The graft donor may have given rise to some T cells. Specimen: CD4+ T cells from PBMCs, collected after stem cell transplantation. The chain has TRBV5-3 and TRBJ1-6; 8 nucleotides agree with TRBD1. TRBV5-3 carries the ORF label, with uncertain function. CDR3 nucleotide sequence: TGTGCCAGAAGCTCTCCTCCTACAGGGGGAGGGCGTCCCCTCCACTTT. It encodes CARSSPPTGGGRPLHF.